The entry below describes one T cell receptor beta chain. Antigen specificity is unknown. From blood CD8+ and CD4+ T cells, the TCR beta chain was sequenced. The healthy controls were matched to patients by age and sex. Random-hexamer reverse transcription was applied to roughly 0.5 to 1 ug RNA. Amplification of TCR beta CDR3 by immunoSEQ multiplex PCR spanned 54 Vbeta and 13 Jbeta. TCRdb used MiXCR to reprocess the immunoSEQ multiplex PCR reads, holding one entry per CDR3 protein. Among tens of thousands of distinct CDR3 sequences listed, 93% were seen once. This entry is derived from a study of CD8 T cells in Susac syndrome. Findings of the study overall: It was acknowledged by the study that relatively few individuals were included in its TCR sequencing and HLA analysis.

The CDR3 is 17 residues long. The germline gives CDR1 SGHRS, CDR2 YFSETQ. With V trimmed by 0 bases and J by 4 bases, 7 bases remained unmatched. The V call is TRBV5-1, the J call TRBJ2-2; 9 nucleotides line up with TRBD1. The sample comprised CD8+ T cells from PBMCs. The receptor comes from a human donor in good health. CDR3 in amino acids: CASSLAYRGHGTGELFF. DNA for the CDR3: TGCGCCAGCAGCTTGGCATACAGGGGGCACGGCACCGGGGAGCTGTTTTTT.